This T cell receptor beta chain appears in the sequencing data of a study of response to subunit inactivated influenza vaccine. In regard to this clonotype: Its antigen is as yet unknown.

This CDR3 is 15 amino acids long. Germline CDR1 is SEHNR and CDR2 is FQNEAQ (reference sequence). V lost 4 bases and J 4 bases, leaving 13 bases between the germline ends. Regarding the study as a whole: Authors suggested few new T cells are recruited by each seasonal influenza vaccination.

In TCRdb, the RT-PCR reads were re-called with MiXCR into one record per CDR3 protein. The data contain approximately 310,000 distinct CDR3 sequences, around a fifth of them singletons. The sample consisted of PBMCs from blood, taken about 20 months after vaccination. The chain carries TRBV7-9 and TRBJ2-2; D is perhaps TRBD1 (6 bases). The sequence came from a man between 50 and 69 years old who received an inactivated influenza vaccine. The CDR3 here is CASSSQGRSTGELFF. CDR3 sequence (DNA): TGTGCCAGCAGCTCACAGGGAAGAAGCACCGGGGAGCTGTTTTTT.